This T cell receptor beta chain was sequenced in a study of blood T cell repertoires in COVID-19. Study background: Both acute and convalescent COVID-19 samples were obtained from the United States, Italy and Spain. PBMCs, B-cell-depleted T cells, or T cells were the source of the cDNA or gDNA that made up the material.

Germline CDR1 MNHEY, CDR2 SVGEGT. The junction had 3 bases not matched to a gene; V was cut back by 5 bases and J by 3 bases. The CDR3 consists of 14 residues. Authors' methods: Amplification of reference gene primers was used by the study to estimate nucleated cell counts. The table came from immunoSEQ multiplex PCR; TCRdb's copy has only in-frame clones and leaves some out. That table furnishes V, J and clone size, whereas the DNA furnished D and trimming. The sample comprises about 160,000 clones, over 60% of which are singletons, and approximately 8% rests with the top ten. The V call is TRBV6-2 or TRBV6-3, the J call TRBJ2-7, with 11 nucleotides matching TRBD2. The TCR originated in a man aged 60 to 69 with acute or convalescent COVID-19. Source material: peripheral blood. CDR3 loop: CASSDSGGDYEQYF. In DNA form, the CDR3 reads TGTGCCAGCAGTGATAGCGGGGGGGACTACGAGCAGTACTTC.